These 15 T cell receptor beta chains were all obtained from the same sample, sequenced in a study of identical twins. MiXCR, applied by TCRdb to the 5' RACE reads, yields one record per CDR3 protein. The sample includes hundreds of thousands of distinct CDR3 sequences, 20% to 25% of them seen just once. In addition, the sample was reused for a study of yellow fever vaccine responses in identical twins.

What was sequenced was CD4+ T cells sorted from blood. The receptors shown here come from a young woman in good health.

The J gene is TRBJ2-7, the V gene TRBV5-5, with D possibly TRBD2 on 5 matching bases. Trimming shortened V by 0 bases and J by 3 bases, and 13 bases separated the two germline ends. CDR1 and CDR2 (germline): SGHKS, YYEKEE (reference sequence). The CDR3 covers 15 residues. The CDR3 spells CASSLGRNGNYEQYV. The CDR3 DNA follows: TGTGCCAGCAGCTTGGGTCGAAACGGGAACTACGAGCAGTACGTC.

This rearrangement joins TRBV20-1 to TRBJ2-1, with D hard to call. Trimming shortened V by 7 bases and J by 4 bases, and 8 bases separated the two germline ends. The CDR3 totals 11 residues. Germline V gene sequence: CDR1 DFQATT, CDR2 SNEGSKA (reference sequence). CDR3 protein: CSGEGYNEQFF. The DNA of the CDR3 is TGCAGTGGTGAAGGGTACAATGAGCAGTTCTTC.

This chain connects TRBV10-3 to TRBJ2-2; D is possibly TRBD1 (6 bases). The CDR3 length is 14 residues. The V gene's germline CDR1 is ENHRY and CDR2 SYGVKD. V lost 7 bases to trimming and J lost 4 bases, with 13 bases between them. CDR3 bases: TGTGCCATCAATTACAGGGAATCCACCGGGGAGCTGTTTTTT. This translates into CAINYRESTGELFF.

This clonotype was observed a few times. CDR3 sequence (DNA): TGTGCCAGCAGCGCAATACAGGGACGGAAACTGTTTTTT. As protein: CASSAIQGRKLFF. The gene calls are TRBV11-2 and TRBJ1-4; perhaps TRBD1 as D (6 bases). CDR1 is SGHAT, CDR2 FQNNGV, per germline. This CDR3 contains 13 residues. V was pared by 5 bases and J by 11 bases, with 15 bases between.

The chain joins TRBV10-3 to TRBJ2-3, with 7 bases that match TRBD2. The CDR3 is made up of 14 amino acids. The trim removed 6 bases at V and 5 bases at J, leaving 8 bases unmatched. The germline gives CDR1 ENHRY, CDR2 SYGVKD. The CDR3 spells CAIRGGQAGDTQYF. The CDR3 nucleotides are TGTGCCATCAGGGGAGGGCAGGCTGGAGATACGCAGTATTTT.

There are a few counts of this clonotype. This chain uses TRBV7-3 with TRBJ2-1; D is perhaps TRBD2 (6 bases). The germline CDR1 and CDR2 sequences are SGHTA and FQGTGA. The V gene lost 0 bases and the J gene lost 8 bases, with 14 bases spanning the gap. The CDR3 is 15 residues long. The CDR3 nucleotides are TGTGCCAGCAGCTTAACTCCGGGAGACGGGTATGAGCAGTTCTTC. This sequence encodes CASSLTPGDGYEQFF. The full variable domain, in which reference TRBV7-3 and TRBJ2-1 provide the parts outside the CDR3, is GAGVSQTPSNKVTEKGKYVELRCDPISGHTALYWYRQSLGQGPEFLIYFQGTGAADDSGLPNDRFFAVRPEGSVSTLKIQRTERGDSAVYLCASSLTPGDGYEQFFGPGTRLTVL.

This clonotype has a count of ten or more. V usage is TRBV12-3 or TRBV12-4 and J usage is TRBJ2-5; 10 bases map to TRBD1. The trim removed 6 bases at V and 5 bases at J, leaving 6 bases unmatched. The CDR3 contains 14 residues. CDR3 sequence reads: CASSPGTGAETQYF. CDR3 in DNA: TGTGCCAGCAGCCCCGGGACAGGGGCCGAGACCCAGTACTTC.

This rearrangement joins TRBV5-1 to TRBJ2-2, with TRBD1 matching 8 bases. V lost 3 bases and J lost 0; bases outside the gene matches: 4. CDR3 size: 16 residues. Germline CDR1 and CDR2: SGHRS and YFSETQ. The CDR3 DNA is TGCGCCAGCAGCTGGACAGGGACCGCGAACACCGGGGAGCTGTTTTTT. Protein sequence: CASSWTGTANTGELFF.

This clonotype appeared a few times. V usage is TRBV2 and J usage is TRBJ2-7; 10 nucleotides align to TRBD2. The CDR3 runs 15 residues. V lost 4 bases, J lost 2 bases, and 5 bases stayed unmatched. The germline CDR1 and CDR2 sequences are SNHLY and FYNNEI. CDR3 bases: TGTGCCAGCAGTGTTGAAGCGGGAGGGCCCTACGAGCAGTACTTC. As protein: CASSVEAGGPYEQYF.

This clonotype has a handful of counts. The gene calls are TRBV7-9 and TRBJ2-2, with 10 bases aligning to TRBD2. Per germline, CDR1 SEHNR and CDR2 FQNEAQ (reference sequence). V shed 5 bases and J 2 bases; nucleotides not matched to a gene: 5. The CDR3 loop spans 16 amino acids. The CDR3 region is CASSKRGGLNTGELFF. DNA of the CDR3: TGTGCCAGCAGCAAGCGGGGGGGCCTAAACACCGGGGAGCTGTTTTTT.

This clonotype appeared a few times. This chain uses TRBV10-3 with TRBJ2-5, with D possibly matching TRBD1 (7 bases). Trimming stripped 7 bases from V and 1 base from J, with 16 bases between. Germline lookup yields CDR1 ENHRY and CDR2 SYGVKD. There are 15 residues in the CDR3. CDR3 in DNA: TGTGCCATCAAATCGGGGGCAGGGGGCCAAGAGACCCAGTACTTC. It codes for CAIKSGAGGQETQYF.

The chain uses TRBV7-7 and TRBJ2-1, with 9 bases that match TRBD2. Losses at the gene ends were 4 bases for V and 2 bases for J; bases not matched to a gene: 6. CDR1 is SSHAT and CDR2 is FNYEAQ in the germline V gene (reference sequence). The CDR3 consists of 16 residues. The CDR3 reads CASSYLAGTPYNEQFF. The CDR3 region has the DNA TGTGCCAGCAGCTATCTAGCGGGAACTCCCTACAATGAGCAGTTCTTC.

The V gene is TRBV6-2 or TRBV6-3, the J gene TRBJ2-1, with a tentative D call TRBD1 (6 bases). Per germline, CDR1 MNHEY and CDR2 SVGEGT. V was cut by 0 bases and J by 3 bases, with 12 bases left in between. This CDR3 comprises 16 residues. The CDR3 DNA is TGTGCCAGCAGTTACTCGTTCAGGGGAATCTACAATGAGCAGTTCTTC. Its translation: CASSYSFRGIYNEQFF.

Only a few counts were recorded for this clonotype. This chain joins TRBV12-3 or TRBV12-4 and TRBJ2-2, with D unclear. The germline V and J ends were trimmed by 11 bases and 2 bases, with 9 bases remaining between them. CDR3 length equals 12 residues. The CDR3 is CALNINTGELFF. The CDR3 DNA follows: TGTGCCCTGAACATAAACACCGGGGAGCTGTTTTTT.

J is TRBJ2-2 and V is TRBV12-5; 8 nucleotides agree with TRBD2. This CDR3 region has 16 residues. The germline V gene encodes CDR1 LGHNT and CDR2 FRNRAP. After removal of 2 bases from V and 1 base from J, the junction contained 3 bases not matched to a gene. CDR3 coding DNA: TGTGCTAGTGGTTTGATAGCGGGGCGGAACACCGGGGAGCTGTTTTTT. Amino acids: CASGLIAGRNTGELFF. Full variable domain (missing parts from reference TRBV12-5 and TRBJ2-2): DARVTQTPRHKVTEMGQEVTMRCQPILGHNTVFWYRQTMMQGLELLAYFRNRAPLDDSGMPKDRFSAEMPDATLATLKIQPSEPRDSAVYFCASGLIAGRNTGELFFGEGSRLTVL.